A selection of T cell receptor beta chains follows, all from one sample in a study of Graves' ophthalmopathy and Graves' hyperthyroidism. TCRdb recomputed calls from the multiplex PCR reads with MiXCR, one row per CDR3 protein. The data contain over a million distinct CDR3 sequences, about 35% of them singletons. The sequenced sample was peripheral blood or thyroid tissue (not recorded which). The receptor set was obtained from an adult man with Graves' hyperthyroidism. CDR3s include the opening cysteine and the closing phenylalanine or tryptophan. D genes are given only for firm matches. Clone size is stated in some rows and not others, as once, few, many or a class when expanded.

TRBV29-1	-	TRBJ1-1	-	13	TGCAGCTTAGCGCAGGGGAAGGACACTGAAGCTTTCTTT	CSLAQGKDTEAFF
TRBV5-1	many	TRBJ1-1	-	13	TGCGCCAGCAGCCCGGAGGTGGGCCTTGGAGCTTTCTTT	CASSPEVGLGAFF
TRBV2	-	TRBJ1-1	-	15	TGTGCCAGCAGTGAAGGGCTCTCTGGAAACACCGAGTCTTTCTTT	CASSEGLSGNTESFF
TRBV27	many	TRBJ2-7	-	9	TGTGCCAGCGAGGGCGAGCAGTACTTC	CASEGEQYF
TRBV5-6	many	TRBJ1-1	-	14	TGTGCCAGCAGCTTGGTGGCAGTGAACACTGAAGCTTTCTTT	CASSLVAVNTEAFF
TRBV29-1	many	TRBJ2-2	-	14	TGCAGCGTTAGACTGGGGCCGTCCACCGGGGAGCTGTTTTTT	CSVRLGPSTGELFF
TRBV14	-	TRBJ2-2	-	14	TGTGCCAGCAGCGCCCGAATGAACACCAGGGAGCTGTTTTTT	CASSARMNTRELFF
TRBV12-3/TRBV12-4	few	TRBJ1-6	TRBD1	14	TGTGCCAGCCGTTCGGACAGGGGGGACTCACCCCTCCACTTT	CASRSDRGDSPLHF
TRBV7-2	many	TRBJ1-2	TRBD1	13	TGTGCCAGCAGCTTGCGACAGGGGAATGGCTACACCTTC	CASSLRQGNGYTF
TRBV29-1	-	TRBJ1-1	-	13	TGCAGCGTTCACGCAGGCTCGAACACTGAAGCTTTCTTT	CSVHAGSNTEAFF
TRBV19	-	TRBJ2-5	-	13	TGTGCCAGTAGTATTAGTTATTTGGAGACCCAGTACTTC	CASSISYLETQYF
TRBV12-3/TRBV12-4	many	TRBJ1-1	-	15	TGTGCCAGCACCCATTACGGGGAATACAACACTGAAGCTTTCTTT	CASTHYGEYNTEAFF
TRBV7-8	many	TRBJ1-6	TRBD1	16	TGTGCCAGCAGCTTAGGAACGGGGACAGGGGATTCACCCCTCCACTTT	CASSLGTGTGDSPLHF
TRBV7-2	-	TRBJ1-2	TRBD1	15	TGTGCCAGCAGCTTACGGGACAGGGGAGACTATGGCTACACCTTC	CASSLRDRGDYGYTF
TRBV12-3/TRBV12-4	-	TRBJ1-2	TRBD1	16	TGTGCCAGCAGTCGGACAGGGGGCGAGGGCGGCTATGGCTACACCTTC	CASSRTGGEGGYGYTF
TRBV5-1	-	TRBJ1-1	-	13	TGCGCCAGCAGCGAGGGGCTCGACCGAGGAGCTTTCTTT	CASSEGLDRGAFF
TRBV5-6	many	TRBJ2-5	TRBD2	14	TGTGCCAGCAGCTCGAGCGGGGGAACGGAGACCCAGTACTTC	CASSSSGGTETQYF
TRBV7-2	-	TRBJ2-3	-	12	TGTGCCAGCAGCAATTACGGGGATACGCAGTATTTT	CASSNYGDTQYF
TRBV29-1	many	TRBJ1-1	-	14	TGCAGCGTTGAGAAACGGGGGGCGGACACTGAAGCTTTCTTT	CSVEKRGADTEAFF
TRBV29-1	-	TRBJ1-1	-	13	TGCAGCGTTGGGGGGGTAGGACGGCTTGAAGCTTTCTTT	CSVGGVGRLEAFF
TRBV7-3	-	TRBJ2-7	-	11	TGTGCCAGCAGCTTAACCGGTGGGCTCAACTTC	CASSLTGGLNF
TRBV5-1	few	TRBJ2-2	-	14	TGCGCCAGCAGCAAGACAATTCTCACCGGGGAGCTGTTTTTT	CASSKTILTGELFF
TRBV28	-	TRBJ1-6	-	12	TGTGCCAGCAGTGACCGGAATTCACCCCTCCACTTT	CASSDRNSPLHF
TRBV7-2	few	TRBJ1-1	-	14	TGTGCCAGCAGCTTAGATGCAGCCAACACTGGAGCTTTCTTT	CASSLDAANTGAFF
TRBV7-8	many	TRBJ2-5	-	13	TGTGCCAGCAGCGCCGACAGTCAAGAGACCCAGTACTTC	CASSADSQETQYF
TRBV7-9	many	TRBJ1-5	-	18	TGTGCCAGCAGCTGGGCGAGGGCGGAACCTTATAGCAATCAGCCCCAGCATTTT	CASSWARAEPYSNQPQHF
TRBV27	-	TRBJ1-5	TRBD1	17	TGTGCCAGCAGTCCCACGGGACAGGGGGCGCTTAGGCAGCCCCAGCATTTT	CASSPTGQGALRQPQHF
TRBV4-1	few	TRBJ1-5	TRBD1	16	TGCGCCAGCAGCCAGATGACAGGGTATAGCAATCAGCCCCAGCATTTT	CASSQMTGYSNQPQHF
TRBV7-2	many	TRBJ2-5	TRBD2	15	TGTGCCAGCAGCCGAGCGGGGGGGTTATCGGAGACCCAGTACTTC	CASSRAGGLSETQYF
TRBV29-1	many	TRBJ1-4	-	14	TGCAGCGTCCTCGAGCCGGGAACTAATGAAAAACTGTTTTTT	CSVLEPGTNEKLFF
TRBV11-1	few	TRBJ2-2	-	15	TGTGCCAGCAGCCCGGGCCCGGTTTTCACCGGGGAGCTGTTTTTT	CASSPGPVFTGELFF
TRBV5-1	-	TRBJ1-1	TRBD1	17	TGCGCCAGCAGCCAGGGACAGGGGCCGAGGGGGAACACTGAAGCTTTCTTT	CASSQGQGPRGNTEAFF
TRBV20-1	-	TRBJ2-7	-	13	TGCAGTGCTACACCGTTGGACCGCTACGAGCAGTACTTC	CSATPLDRYEQYF
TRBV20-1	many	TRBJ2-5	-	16	TGCAGTGCTAGAGATCTGGGGTCGAGTGATACGGAGACCCAGTACTTC	CSARDLGSSDTETQYF
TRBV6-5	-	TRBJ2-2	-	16	TGTGCCAGCAGTTACTCGGGTCGGGGTAACACCGGGGAGCTGTTTTTT	CASSYSGRGNTGELFF
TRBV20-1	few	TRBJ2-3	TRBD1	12	TGTTCCGGACAGGGCGGCACAGATACGCAGTATTTT	CSGQGGTDTQYF
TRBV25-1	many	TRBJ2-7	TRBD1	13	TGTGCCAGCAGCGAACTGGGACAGCCAAACTCCATCTTC	CASSELGQPNSIF
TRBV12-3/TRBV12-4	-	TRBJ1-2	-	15	TGTGCCAGCAGTTTACAGACACAGGGTTACTATGGCTACACCTTC	CASSLQTQGYYGYTF
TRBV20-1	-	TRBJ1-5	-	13	TGCAGTGCTGACCGGAATAGCAATCAGCCCCAGCATTTT	CSADRNSNQPQHF
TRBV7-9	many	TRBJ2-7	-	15	TGTGCCAGCAGCTCCTCGACAGGCCGGACCTACGAGCAGTACTTC	CASSSSTGRTYEQYF
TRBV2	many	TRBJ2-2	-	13	TGTGCCAGCCAACAGGGATTGGGCGGGGAGCTGTTTTTT	CASQQGLGGELFF
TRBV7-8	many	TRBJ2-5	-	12	TGTGCCAGCAGCTTAGATTCCGAGACCCAGTACTTC	CASSLDSETQYF
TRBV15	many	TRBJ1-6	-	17	TGTGCCACCAGCAGAGTGCAACGGAGCTCCTATAATTCACCCCTCCACTTT	CATSRVQRSSYNSPLHF
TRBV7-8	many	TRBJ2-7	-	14	TGTGCCAGCAGCCCACGTCGGGACATCTACGAGCAGTACTTC	CASSPRRDIYEQYF
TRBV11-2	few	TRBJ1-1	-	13	TGTGCCAGCAGCCCGACCCTGGGGGGGAAAGCTTTCTTT	CASSPTLGGKAFF
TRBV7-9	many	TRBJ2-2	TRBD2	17	TGTGCCAGCAGCTCGCGAGTGGCGGGAGGTATCACCGGGGAGCTGTTTTTT	CASSSRVAGGITGELFF
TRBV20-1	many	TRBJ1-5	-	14	TGCAGTGCTAGAGTCGGCAGGAGCAATCAGCCCCAGCATTTT	CSARVGRSNQPQHF